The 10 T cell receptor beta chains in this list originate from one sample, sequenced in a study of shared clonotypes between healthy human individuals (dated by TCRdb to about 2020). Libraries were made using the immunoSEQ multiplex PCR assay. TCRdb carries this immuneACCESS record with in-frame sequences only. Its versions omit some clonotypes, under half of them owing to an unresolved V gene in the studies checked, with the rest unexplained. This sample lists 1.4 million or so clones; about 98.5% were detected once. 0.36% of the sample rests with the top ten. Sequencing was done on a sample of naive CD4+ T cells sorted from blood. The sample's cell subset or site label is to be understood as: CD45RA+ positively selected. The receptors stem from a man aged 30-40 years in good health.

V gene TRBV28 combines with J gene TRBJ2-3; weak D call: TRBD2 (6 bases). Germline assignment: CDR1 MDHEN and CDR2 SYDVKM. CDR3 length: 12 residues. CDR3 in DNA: TGTGCTTCGGGACTTTTCACAGATACGCAGTATTTT. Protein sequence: CASGLFTDTQYF.

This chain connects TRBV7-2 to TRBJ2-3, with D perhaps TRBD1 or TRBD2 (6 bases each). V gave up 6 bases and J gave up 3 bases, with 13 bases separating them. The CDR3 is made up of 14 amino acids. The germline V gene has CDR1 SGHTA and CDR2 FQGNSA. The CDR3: CASSQRGPTDTQYF. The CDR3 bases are TGTGCCAGCAGTCAACGGGGGCCTACAGATACGCAGTATTTT.

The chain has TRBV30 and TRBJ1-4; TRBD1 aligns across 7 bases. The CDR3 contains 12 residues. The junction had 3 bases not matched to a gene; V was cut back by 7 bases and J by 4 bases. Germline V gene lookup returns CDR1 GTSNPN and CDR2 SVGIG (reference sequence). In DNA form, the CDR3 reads TGTGCCTTGGGACAGTTTAATGAAAAACTGTTTTTT. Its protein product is CALGQFNEKLFF.

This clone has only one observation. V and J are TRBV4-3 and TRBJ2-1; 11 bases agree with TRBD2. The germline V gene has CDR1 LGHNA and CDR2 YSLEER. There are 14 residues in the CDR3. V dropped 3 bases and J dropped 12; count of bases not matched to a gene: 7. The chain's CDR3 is CASSQGRLAGRQFF. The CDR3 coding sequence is TGCGCCAGCAGCCAGGGCAGACTAGCGGGAAGGCAGTTCTTC.

CDR3 loop: CASSLSGSRGYF. Here the CDR3 DNA reads TGTGCCAGCAGTTTATCGGGCAGCCGGGGGTACTTC. V gene TRBV28 combines with J gene TRBJ2-7; possible D gene TRBD2, 5 bases. The CDR3 runs to 12 residues. Between the trimmed V and J ends, which lost 1 base and 12 bases, there was a span of 13 bases. Germline CDR1 and CDR2: MDHEN and SYDVKM.

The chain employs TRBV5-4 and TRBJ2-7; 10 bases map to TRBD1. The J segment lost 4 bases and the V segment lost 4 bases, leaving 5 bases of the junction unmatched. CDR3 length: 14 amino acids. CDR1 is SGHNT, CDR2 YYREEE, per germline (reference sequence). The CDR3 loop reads CASSDGTGAYEQYF. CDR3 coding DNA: TGTGCCAGCAGCGACGGGACAGGGGCTTACGAGCAGTACTTC.

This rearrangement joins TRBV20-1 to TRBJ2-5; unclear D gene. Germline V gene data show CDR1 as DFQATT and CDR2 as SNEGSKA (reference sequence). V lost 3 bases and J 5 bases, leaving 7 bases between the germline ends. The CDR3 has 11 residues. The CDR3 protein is CSASRSETQYF. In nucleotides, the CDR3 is TGCAGTGCTAGCCGCTCCGAGACCCAGTACTTC.

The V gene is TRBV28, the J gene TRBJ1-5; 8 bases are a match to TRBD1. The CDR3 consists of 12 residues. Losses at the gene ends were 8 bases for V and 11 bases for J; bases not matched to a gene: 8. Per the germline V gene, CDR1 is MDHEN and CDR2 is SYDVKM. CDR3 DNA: TGTGCCAGCCGACAGGGGTCGAGGTCCCAGCATTTT. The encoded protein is CASRQGSRSQHF.

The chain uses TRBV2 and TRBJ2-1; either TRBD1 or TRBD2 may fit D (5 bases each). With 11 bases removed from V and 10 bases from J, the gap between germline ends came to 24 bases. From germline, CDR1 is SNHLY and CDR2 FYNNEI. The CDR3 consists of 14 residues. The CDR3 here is CAAVGTGYSGEQFF. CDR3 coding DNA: TGTGCCGCCGTGGGGACCGGGTATTCGGGAGAGCAGTTCTTC.

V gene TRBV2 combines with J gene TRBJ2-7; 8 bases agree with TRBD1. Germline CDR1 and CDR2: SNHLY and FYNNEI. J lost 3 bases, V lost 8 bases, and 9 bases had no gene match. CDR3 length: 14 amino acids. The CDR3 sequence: CASAGTGQHYEQYF. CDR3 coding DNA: TGTGCCAGCGCAGGGACAGGACAGCACTACGAGCAGTACTTC.